This TCR beta chain was captured by sequencing in a study of T cell repertoires in cytomegalovirus infection. Across the whole study: It can be stated that public TCR beta signatures indicated CMV infection as well as a matching HLA type. Overall study results and limits: The cumulative frequency of public TCR beta families identified carriers of CMV plus the relevant HLA. HLA-C-restricted, CMV-specific TCR beta clonotypes were dominant ex vivo.

The CDR3 runs to 16 residues. V lost 3 bases and J 1 base, leaving 16 bases between the germline ends. Germline values: CDR1 SGHRS, CDR2 YFSETQ. Points on this clonotype: Antigen specificity is unknown.

In TCRdb, the reads were re-called with MiXCR into one record per CDR3 protein. Of about 530,000 distinct CDR3 sequences detected, around a quarter appear once; the ten largest clones hold roughly an eighth. The receptor's source is a human donor in good health (CMV status not recorded). Some clones in this sample may be carry-over from other donors' samples. Sequencing input: PBMCs. V and J are TRBV5-1 and TRBJ1-1; weak D call: TRBD1 (5 bases). CDR3 amino acids: CASSSQATGGNTEAFF. CDR3 sequence (DNA): TGCGCCAGCAGCTCGCAGGCGACGGGGGGGAACACTGAAGCTTTCTTT.